The table lists the clone carrying this T cell receptor (beta chain) with a count of one. V lost 7 bases, J lost 2 bases, and 6 bases stayed unmatched. CDR3 length equals 15 residues. In germline, CDR1 is MNHEY, CDR2 SMNVEV (reference sequence). Authors' data handling: Nucleated cell counts were estimated from reference gene primer amplification. Measured with immunoSEQ multiplex PCR; TCRdb has only the in-frame clones, and not every one. The V and J calls and clone size come from that table; D and trimming were worked out from the DNA. The sample carries approximately 270,000 clones, around nine tenths recorded once. The data stem from a study of blood T cell repertoires in COVID-19. Study-level background: Collection of acute and convalescent COVID-19 samples took place in the United States, Italy and Spain. T cells, B-cell-depleted T cells, or PBMCs supplied cDNA or gDNA.

The sequenced sample consisted of peripheral blood. This chain links TRBV27 with TRBJ1-1, with TRBD1 matching over 11 bases. The receptor comes from a man older than 75 with acute or convalescent COVID-19. The CDR3: CASNADRGQNTEAFF. Here the CDR3 DNA reads TGTGCCAGCAACGCGGACAGGGGGCAAAACACTGAAGCTTTCTTT.